The 27 T cell receptor beta chains in this list originate from one sample, sequenced in a study of T cells in Graves' hyperthyroidism and ophthalmopathy (dated by TCRdb to the late 2010s). The library was generated by multiplex PCR. The reads were generated on an Illumina HiSeq 2000. Amplification of TCR beta CDR3 regions was carried out from RNA transcripts. A first-round RT-PCR of the TCR CDR3 used the HTBI primer set with the Qiagen OneStep RT-PCR kit. TCRdb's own reprocessing of the public reads used fastp at Q25 and MiXCR and kept productive beta chains. CDR3 protein sequences are deduplicated, and each keeps its most common genes and DNA. The sample data list 600,000 or so distinct CDR3 sequences, and approximately 15% of these were observed just once. The ten biggest clones cover less than 9% of the sample. Material: blood. The source of these receptors is a woman aged 18-30 years with Graves' ophthalmopathy.

The chain links TRBV4-2 to TRBJ1-2; D gene ambiguous. CDR1 is LGHNA and CDR2 is YNFKEQ in the germline V gene. V dropped 1 base and J dropped 6 bases, with 21 bases sitting between them. The CDR3 runs 17 residues. In nucleotides, the CDR3 is TGTGCCAGCAGCCAAGTACCTACAGTAAGTGGGCGTGATGGCTACACCTTC. Translation gives CASSQVPTVSGRDGYTF.

In this sample, this clonotype turned up a few times. The genes are TRBV7-8 and TRBJ2-7; the match to TRBD1 covers 8 bases. V lost 5 bases, J lost 2 bases, and 14 bases stayed unmatched. CDR1 is SGHVS and CDR2 is FQNEAQ in the germline V gene. This CDR3 has 17 amino acids. CDR3 protein: CASSRDGRGQVPYEQYF. Here the CDR3 DNA reads TGTGCCAGCAGCCGAGACGGAAGGGGACAGGTACCCTACGAGCAGTACTTC.

There are a few counts of this clonotype. This rearrangement joins TRBV30 to TRBJ2-1; D not certain. The V gene's germline CDR1 is GTSNPN and CDR2 SVGIG (reference sequence). CDR3 length: 12 amino acids. Between the trimmed V and J ends, which lost 2 bases and 8 bases, there was a span of 10 bases. The CDR3 DNA is TGTGCCTGGAGTCCTCTTCTCTATGAGCAGTTCTTC. Translation: CAWSPLLYEQFF.

The CDR3, as DNA: TGCGCCAGCAGCCAAGATCTCCGACAGGGGATAACCGGGGAGCTGTTTTTT. This codes for CASSQDLRQGITGELFF. This chain uses TRBV4-3 with TRBJ2-2, with 8 nucleotides matching TRBD1. Germline values: CDR1 LGHNA, CDR2 YSLEER. The CDR3 spans 17 residues. With V trimmed by 0 bases and J by 5 bases, 8 bases remained unmatched.

This clonotype was seen at least ten times. J is TRBJ1-4 and V is TRBV30, with D perhaps matching TRBD1 (6 bases). V was clipped by 3 bases and J by 8 bases, with 13 bases between them. The V gene's germline CDR1 is GTSNPN and CDR2 SVGIG (reference sequence). The CDR3 length is 13 residues. This CDR3 reads CAWRLQGNEKLFF. DNA for the CDR3: TGTGCCTGGAGACTACAGGGTAACGAAAAACTGTTTTTT. The full variable domain, rest sourced from reference TRBV30 and TRBJ1-4, is SQTIHQWPATLVQPVGSPLSLECTVEGTSNPNLYWYRQAAGRGLQLLFYSVGIGQISSEVPQNLSASRPQDRQFILSSKKLLLSDSGFYLCAWRLQGNEKLFFGSGTQLSVL.

In this sample, this clonotype turned up many times. In DNA form, the CDR3 reads TGTGCCAGCAGGGCGGGCGGGTTGCACGAGCAGTACTTC. This gives the protein CASRAGGLHEQYF. V usage is TRBV6-1 and J usage is TRBJ2-7, with D possibly being TRBD2 (5 bases). The CDR3 is made up of 13 amino acids. Germline values: CDR1 MNHNS, CDR2 SASEGT. V shed 6 bases and J shed 5 bases, with 14 bases lying between them.

This clonotype occurred a few times. The chain has TRBV19 and TRBJ2-5; TRBD1 matches at 8 bases. The CDR3 covers 15 residues. V trimming: 10 bases; J trimming: 0 bases; junction bases outside the gene matches: 10. Germline assignment: CDR1 LNHDA and CDR2 SQIVND (reference sequence). Here the CDR3 DNA reads TGTGCCACCGCAGTAGGGACAGGATACCAAGAGACCCAGTACTTC. This gives the protein CATAVGTGYQETQYF. The full variable domain, its missing parts supplied by reference TRBV19 and TRBJ2-5, is DGGITQSPKYLFRKEGQNVTLSCEQNLNHDAMYWYRQDPGQGLRLIYYSQIVNDFQKGDIAEGYSVSREKKESFPLTVTSAQKNPTAFYLCATAVGTGYQETQYFGPGTRLLVL.

Of note for this clonotype: This sequence may be a read error, since a much larger clone differs from it by one base. CDR3 loop: CACSYLGYVNTEAFF. The CDR3 coding sequence is TGTGCCTGCAGTTACCTAGGGTACGTGAACACTGAAGCTTTCTTT. V is TRBV6-5 and J is TRBJ1-1; D is unclear. This CDR3 comprises 15 residues. Looked up from germline, CDR1 is MNHEY and CDR2 is SVGAGI.

This clonotype was seen a few times. The CDR3 DNA reads TGTGCCAGCAGCGTAGCGGCTCTTAATGAAAAACTGTTTTTT. It specifies CASSVAALNEKLFF. The chain is built from TRBV9 and TRBJ1-4; D gene uncertain. V lost 0 bases to trimming and J lost 4 bases, with 7 bases between them. Germline V lookup: CDR1 SGDLS, CDR2 YYNGEE. This CDR3 has 14 amino acids.

The genes are TRBV13 and TRBJ2-1, with no clear D. The CDR3 totals 14 residues. V shed 9 bases and J shed 4 bases, with 16 bases lying between them. Per germline, CDR1 PRHDT and CDR2 FYEKMQ (reference sequence). The CDR3 coding sequence is TGTGCCAGTAAAGGGTGGAAGCAATACAATGAGCAGTTCTTC. Translation gives CASKGWKQYNEQFF.

CDR3 sequence: CSAPLQGRTDTQYF. CDR3 DNA: TGCAGCGCCCCTTTACAGGGACGGACAGATACGCAGTATTTT. The V gene is TRBV29-1, the J gene TRBJ2-3; perhaps TRBD1 as D (6 bases). The CDR3 is 14 amino acids. Germline V gene sequence: CDR1 SQVTM, CDR2 ANQGSEA. V was pared by 7 bases and J by 3 bases, with 17 bases between.

This clonotype was counted at least ten times. The chain recombines TRBV28 with TRBJ2-3; 10 nucleotides agree with TRBD1. The CDR3 covers 14 residues. Germline V lookup: CDR1 MDHEN, CDR2 SYDVKM. J was trimmed by 4 bases and V by 7 bases; bases with no gene match: 5. The CDR3 reads CASTRTGGADTQYF. The CDR3 nucleotides read TGTGCCAGCACCCGGACAGGGGGGGCAGATACGCAGTATTTT.

This clonotype has a count of ten or more. The gene calls are TRBV7-2 and TRBJ2-7, with 14 bases lining up with TRBD2. V trimming: 1 base; J trimming: 6 bases; junction bases outside the gene matches: 11. CDR1 is SGHTA, CDR2 FQGNSA, per germline. The CDR3 has 18 amino acids. CDR3 nucleotides: TGTGCCAGCAGCTTAGACGGGACTAGCGGGAGTCGGTTGGGCGAGCAGTACTTC. This gives the protein CASSLDGTSGSRLGEQYF.

This clonotype appeared many times. The chain links TRBV20-1 to TRBJ2-7; a possible D gene is TRBD1 (5 bases). This CDR3 comprises 15 residues. In germline, CDR1 is DFQATT, CDR2 SNEGSKA (reference sequence). V was clipped by 0 bases and J by 6 bases, with 18 bases between them. DNA for the CDR3: TGCAGTGCTAGAGATGCGGCAGGGATGTGGGTCGAGCAGTACTTC. Amino acids: CSARDAAGMWVEQYF.

J is TRBJ1-1 and V is TRBV9; D is ambiguous. Looked up from germline, CDR1 is SGDLS and CDR2 is YYNGEE. The CDR3 covers 13 residues. V was shortened by 1 base and J by 7 bases, with 11 bases between the two germline ends. The CDR3 nucleotides are TGTGCCAGCAGCGTAACTGGGAACGGTGAAGCTTTCTTT. It encodes CASSVTGNGEAFF.

The chain couples TRBV27 to TRBJ2-1; weak D call: TRBD2 (5 bases). Germline assignment: CDR1 MNHEY and CDR2 SMNVEV (reference sequence). CDR3 length equals 13 residues. Trimming pared 3 bases from V and 13 bases from J, leaving 16 bases between. CDR3: CASSFVLWAGQFF. The CDR3, as DNA: TGTGCCAGCAGTTTTGTCCTTTGGGCGGGCCAGTTCTTC.

This sequence joins TRBV29-1 and TRBJ1-2; D gene uncertain. V shed 4 bases and J shed 3 bases, with 18 bases lying between them. This CDR3 has 15 amino acids. Looked up from germline, CDR1 is SQVTM and CDR2 is ANQGSEA. The CDR3 sequence is CSVVGLRQDDYGYTF. For the CDR3, the DNA is TGCAGCGTTGTTGGTCTGCGGCAGGATGACTATGGCTACACCTTC.

The CDR3 is CASQAQTGVTRKETQYF. The CDR3 nucleotides are TGTGCCAGTCAAGCCCAGACAGGGGTCACCCGCAAAGAGACCCAGTACTTC. The rearrangement uses TRBV11-2 and TRBJ2-5; 8 bases line up with TRBD1. From germline, CDR1 is SGHAT and CDR2 FQNNGV. With 9 bases clipped from V and 3 bases from J, the junction kept 18 bases outside the gene matches. The CDR3 is made up of 17 amino acids.

This clonotype was seen repeatedly, ten times or more. The chain recombines TRBV30 with TRBJ1-5; D gene ambiguous. This CDR3 comprises 13 residues. Germline CDR1 is GTSNPN and CDR2 is SVGIG (reference sequence). Trimming left V 5 bases short and J 6 bases short, with 14 bases between. Here the CDR3 DNA reads TGTGCCTGGGGCCCCCGGAGTAGTCAGCCCCAGCATTTT. This encodes CAWGPRSSQPQHF.

Many counts were recorded for this clonotype. V usage is TRBV28 and J usage is TRBJ2-3; 9 positions match TRBD2. After removal of 5 bases from V and 2 bases from J, the junction contained 8 bases not matched to a gene. CDR1 and CDR2 from the germline V gene are MDHEN and SYDVKM. This CDR3 has 16 residues. The CDR3 here is CASSRRLAGITDTQYF. The DNA for the CDR3 is TGTGCCAGCAGTCGGAGGCTAGCGGGGATCACAGATACGCAGTATTTT.

V is TRBV7-3 and J is TRBJ2-3, with TRBD2 matching 14 bases. The CDR3 spans 16 residues. Germline V CDR1 and CDR2: SGHTA, FQGTGA. Trimming cost V 4 bases and J 5 bases; bases outside gene matches: 5. CDR3 coding DNA: TGTGCCAGCAGCTATGGGACTAGCGGGAGACGAGATACGCAGTATTTT. Protein: CASSYGTSGRRDTQYF.

This clonotype was seen ten or more times. This chain uses TRBV12-3 or TRBV12-4 with TRBJ1-5, with TRBD1 as a possible D gene (6 bases). V lost 6 bases to trimming and J lost 1 base, with 13 bases between them. The CDR3 length is 15 residues. DNA of the CDR3: TGTGCCAGCAGCCGGAACAGGGTGAGCAATCAGCCCCAGCATTTT. This translates into CASSRNRVSNQPQHF.

This clonotype was observed at least ten times. The V and J genes are TRBV29-1 and TRBJ2-7, with 8 positions matching TRBD1. Germline CDR1 SQVTM, CDR2 ANQGSEA. With V trimmed by 3 bases and J by 2 bases, 0 bases remained unmatched. The CDR3 is 12 residues long. CDR3 in DNA: TGCAGCGTTGAGGACAGGGCCTACGAGCAGTACTTC. Translated: CSVEDRAYEQYF.

J is TRBJ1-2 and V is TRBV11-2; perhaps TRBD1 as D (5 bases). The CDR3 covers 16 residues. The germline V gene encodes CDR1 SGHAT and CDR2 FQNNGV. Trimming cost V 5 bases and J 4 bases, with 20 bases left between them. The CDR3 protein is CASSPGFGDPIYGYTF. The CDR3 nucleotides are TGTGCCAGCAGCCCGGGGTTTGGGGACCCGATCTATGGCTACACCTTC.

On this clonotype: No conserved phenylalanine or tryptophan is present at the end of the CDR3, so a read error is the likely explanation. J is TRBJ1-1 and V is TRBV20-1; D is ambiguous. Deletions cut 3 bases from V and 2 bases from J, with 7 bases between. Germline CDR1 reads DFQATT; CDR2 reads SNEGSKA (reference sequence). This CDR3 has 12 amino acids. Here the CDR3 DNA reads TGCAGTGCTAGGAAGCTAAACACTGAAGCTTTCTCT. Encoded protein: CSARKLNTEAFS.

The V gene is TRBV11-3, the J gene TRBJ2-1, with TRBD2 matching 8 bases. The junction had 12 bases not matched to a gene; V was cut back by 0 bases and J by 2 bases. CDR1 is SGHNT and CDR2 is YENEEA in the germline V gene. This CDR3 contains 19 residues. CDR3 nucleotide sequence: TGTGCCAGCAGCTTAGATCAACTAGCGGTCGCCCCCCCCTACAATGAGCAGTTCTTC. Translated: CASSLDQLAVAPPYNEQFF.

The chain couples TRBV6-5 to TRBJ2-7; perhaps TRBD2 as D (5 bases). V was shortened by 8 bases and J by 2 bases, with 16 bases between the two germline ends. The germline CDR1 and CDR2 sequences are MNHEY and SVGAGI. The CDR3 spans 14 residues. The CDR3 reads CASCFSGRAYEQYF. CDR3 in DNA: TGTGCCAGCTGTTTCAGTGGGAGAGCCTACGAGCAGTACTTC.